This T cell receptor (beta chain) is drawn from a study of tumor and adjacent non-tumor tissue in lung cancer. The germline CDR1 and CDR2 sequences are MDHEN and SYDVKM. The CDR3 has 13 amino acids. The library came from three nested PCR rounds adapted from ARM-PCR protocols. In TCRdb, the multiplex PCR reads were re-called with MiXCR into one record per CDR3 protein. The table lists under 100,000 distinct CDR3 sequences, around two thirds of them singletons. Worth noting for this clonotype: Its antigen is undetermined. Relative to the germline gene, one junction end is altered; a read error may explain this.

General study points: Tumor tissue had significantly higher TCR diversity than normal lung.

The template was RNA from unsorted bulk tissue. This chain joins TRBV28 and TRBJ2-1; a weak D match, TRBD2 (5 bases). The sequencing sample was made of lung tumor tissue. The clonotype originates from a woman in her seventies with non-small cell lung cancer. The CDR3 here is CASSLRGRDERFF. For the CDR3, the DNA is TGTGCCAGCAGCTTAAGAGGGCGCGATGAGCGGTTCTTC.